This T cell receptor (beta chain) was documented in a study of a mutant IDH1 vaccine in newly diagnosed glioma. Sequenced by immunoSEQ multiplex PCR; TCRdb stores in-frame clones only, minus some. The sample includes 45,000 to 60,000 clones, roughly 80% of them seen just once. Stated time point: baseline, week 1 (first vaccination visit). As for treatment: pre-vaccination baseline after standard-of-care therapy. CDR3 length: 15 amino acids. V lost 2 bases and J lost 7, with 15 bases in between. From germline, CDR1 is SGHTA and CDR2 FQGNSA. The clonotype was recovered from a woman between 40 and 55 years old with glioma. The source was PBMCs, collected from a glioma patient treated with radiotherapy, temozolomide or both. This chain joins TRBV7-2 and TRBJ1-5; D is unresolved. This chain's CDR3 is CASSLTRSLRQPQHF. The CDR3 bases are TGTGCCAGCAGCTTAACCCGGTCGTTGAGACAGCCCCAGCATTTT.